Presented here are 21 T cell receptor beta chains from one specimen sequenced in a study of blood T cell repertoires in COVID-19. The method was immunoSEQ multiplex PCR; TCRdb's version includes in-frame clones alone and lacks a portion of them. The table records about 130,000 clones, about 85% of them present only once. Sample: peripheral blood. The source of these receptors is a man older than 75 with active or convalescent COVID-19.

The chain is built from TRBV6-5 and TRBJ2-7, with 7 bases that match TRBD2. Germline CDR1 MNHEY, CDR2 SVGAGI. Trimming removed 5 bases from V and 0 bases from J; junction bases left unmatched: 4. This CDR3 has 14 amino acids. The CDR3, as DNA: TGTGCCAGCAGTCCTACTAGCGTCTCCTACGAGCAGTACTTC. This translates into CASSPTSVSYEQYF.

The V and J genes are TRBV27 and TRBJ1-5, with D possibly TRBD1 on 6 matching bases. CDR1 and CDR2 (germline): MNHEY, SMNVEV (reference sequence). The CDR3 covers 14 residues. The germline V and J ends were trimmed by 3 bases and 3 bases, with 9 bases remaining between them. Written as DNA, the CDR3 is TGTGCCAGCAGTTTCAGGGGTGACAATCAGCCCCAGCATTTT. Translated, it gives CASSFRGDNQPQHF.

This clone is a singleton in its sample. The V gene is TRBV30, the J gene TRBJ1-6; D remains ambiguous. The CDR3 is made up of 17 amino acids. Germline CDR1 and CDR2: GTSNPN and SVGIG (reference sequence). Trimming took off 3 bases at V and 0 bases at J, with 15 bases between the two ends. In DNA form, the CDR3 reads TGTGCCTGGAGCGATTCAACTTACAGCTCCTATAATTCACCCCTCCACTTT. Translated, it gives CAWSDSTYSSYNSPLHF.

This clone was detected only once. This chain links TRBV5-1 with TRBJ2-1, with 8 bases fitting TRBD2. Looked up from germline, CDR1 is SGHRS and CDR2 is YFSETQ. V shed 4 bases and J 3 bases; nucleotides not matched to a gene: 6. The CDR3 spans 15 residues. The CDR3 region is CASSLSGSGYNEQFF. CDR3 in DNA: TGCGCCAGCAGCCTCAGCGGGAGTGGCTACAATGAGCAGTTCTTC.

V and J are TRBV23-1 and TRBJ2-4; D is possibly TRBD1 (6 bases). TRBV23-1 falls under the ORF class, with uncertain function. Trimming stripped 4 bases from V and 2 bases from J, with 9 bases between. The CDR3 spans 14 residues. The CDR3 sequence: CASSLTGTKNIQYF. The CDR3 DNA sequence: TGCGCCAGCAGTCTTACAGGGACCAAAAACATTCAGTACTTC.

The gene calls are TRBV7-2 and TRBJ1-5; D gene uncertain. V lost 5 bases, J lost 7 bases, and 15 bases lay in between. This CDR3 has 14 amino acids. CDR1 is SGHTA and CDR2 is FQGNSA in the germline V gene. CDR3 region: CASSPTRSGQPQHF. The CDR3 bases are TGTGCCAGCAGCCCCACGAGGTCCGGGCAGCCCCAGCATTTT.

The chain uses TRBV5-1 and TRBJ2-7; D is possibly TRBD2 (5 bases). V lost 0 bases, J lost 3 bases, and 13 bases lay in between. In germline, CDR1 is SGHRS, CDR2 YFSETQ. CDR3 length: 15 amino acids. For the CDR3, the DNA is TGCGCCAGCAGCTTGGAGCTAGGTGGGAGCTACGAGCAGTACTTC. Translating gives CASSLELGGSYEQYF.

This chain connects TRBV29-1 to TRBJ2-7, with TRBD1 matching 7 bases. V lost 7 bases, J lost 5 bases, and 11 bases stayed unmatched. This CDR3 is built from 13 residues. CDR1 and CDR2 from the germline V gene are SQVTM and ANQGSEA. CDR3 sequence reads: CSARTGGFHEQYF. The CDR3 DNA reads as TGCAGCGCCCGGACAGGCGGTTTCCACGAGCAGTACTTC.

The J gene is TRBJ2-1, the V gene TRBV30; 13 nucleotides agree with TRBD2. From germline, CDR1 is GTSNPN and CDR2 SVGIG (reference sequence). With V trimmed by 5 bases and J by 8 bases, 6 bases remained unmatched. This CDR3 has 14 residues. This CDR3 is CAWCRTSGSDEQFF. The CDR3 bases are TGTGCCTGGTGCAGGACTAGCGGGAGCGATGAGCAGTTCTTC.

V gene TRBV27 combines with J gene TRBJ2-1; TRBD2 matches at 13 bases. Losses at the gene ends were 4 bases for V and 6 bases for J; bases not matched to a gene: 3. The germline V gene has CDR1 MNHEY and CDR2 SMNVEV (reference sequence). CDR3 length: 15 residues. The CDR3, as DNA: TGTGCCAGCAGTTCGGGACTAGCGGGACTCAATGAGCAGTTCTTC. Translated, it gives CASSSGLAGLNEQFF.

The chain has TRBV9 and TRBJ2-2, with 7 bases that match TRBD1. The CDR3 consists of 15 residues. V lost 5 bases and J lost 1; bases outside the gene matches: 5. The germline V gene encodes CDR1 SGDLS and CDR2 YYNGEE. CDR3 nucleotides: TGTGCCAGCAGGGCCGGGACAGTGAACACCGGGGAGCTGTTTTTT. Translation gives CASRAGTVNTGELFF. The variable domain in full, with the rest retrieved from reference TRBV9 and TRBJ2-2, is DSGVTQTPKHLITATGQRVTLRCSPRSGDLSVYWYQQSLDQGLQFLIQYYNGEERAKGNILERFSAQQFPDLHSELNLSSLELGDSALYFCASRAGTVNTGELFFGEGSRLTVL.

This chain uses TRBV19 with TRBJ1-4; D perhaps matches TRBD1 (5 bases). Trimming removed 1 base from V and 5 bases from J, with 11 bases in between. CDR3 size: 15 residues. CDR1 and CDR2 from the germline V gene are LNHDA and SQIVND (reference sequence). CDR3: CASSIGAGQNEKLFF. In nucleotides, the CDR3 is TGTGCCAGTAGTATAGGCGCCGGACAAAATGAAAAACTGTTTTTT.

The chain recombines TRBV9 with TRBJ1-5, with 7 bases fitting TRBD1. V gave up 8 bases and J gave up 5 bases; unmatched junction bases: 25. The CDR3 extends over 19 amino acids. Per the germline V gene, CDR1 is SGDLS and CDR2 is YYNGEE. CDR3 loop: CARRQTDRDYQNRDQPQHF. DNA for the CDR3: TGTGCCAGGAGACAGACTGACAGGGATTATCAAAATCGGGATCAGCCCCAGCATTTT.

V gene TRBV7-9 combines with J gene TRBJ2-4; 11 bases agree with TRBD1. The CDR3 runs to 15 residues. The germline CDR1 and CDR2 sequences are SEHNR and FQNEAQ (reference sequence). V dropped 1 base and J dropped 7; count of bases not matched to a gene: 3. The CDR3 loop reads CASSLVGTGGNIQYF. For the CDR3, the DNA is TGTGCCAGCAGCTTAGTAGGGACAGGGGGGAACATTCAGTACTTC.

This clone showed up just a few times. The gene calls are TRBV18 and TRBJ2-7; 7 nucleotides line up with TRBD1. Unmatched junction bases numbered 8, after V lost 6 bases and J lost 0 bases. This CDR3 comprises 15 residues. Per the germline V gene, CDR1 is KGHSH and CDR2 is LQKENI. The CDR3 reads CASSPGTAHSYEQYF. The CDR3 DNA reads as TGTGCCAGCTCCCCCGGGACAGCGCACTCCTACGAGCAGTACTTC.

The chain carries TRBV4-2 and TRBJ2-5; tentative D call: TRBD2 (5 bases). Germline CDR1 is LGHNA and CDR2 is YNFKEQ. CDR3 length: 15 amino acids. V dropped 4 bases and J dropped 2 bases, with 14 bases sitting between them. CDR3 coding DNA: TGTGCCAGCAGCCCAACGTCCGGGGAACAAGAGACCCAGTACTTC. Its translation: CASSPTSGEQETQYF.

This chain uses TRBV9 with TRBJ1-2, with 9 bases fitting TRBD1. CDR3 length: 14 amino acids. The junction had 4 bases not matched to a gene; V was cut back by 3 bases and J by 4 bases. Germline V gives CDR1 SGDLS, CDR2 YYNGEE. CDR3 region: CASSETGGFYGYTF. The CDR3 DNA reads TGTGCCAGCAGCGAGACAGGGGGTTTCTATGGCTACACCTTC.

The CDR3 region is CASSEVGGVRAFF. CDR3 coding DNA: TGTGCCAGCAGTGAAGTGGGGGGGGTAAGGGCTTTCTTT. The chain uses TRBV6-1 and TRBJ1-1; perhaps TRBD1 as D (5 bases). Germline assignment: CDR1 MNHNS and CDR2 SASEGT. Trimming cost V 1 base and J 11 bases, with 14 bases left between them. There are 13 residues in the CDR3.

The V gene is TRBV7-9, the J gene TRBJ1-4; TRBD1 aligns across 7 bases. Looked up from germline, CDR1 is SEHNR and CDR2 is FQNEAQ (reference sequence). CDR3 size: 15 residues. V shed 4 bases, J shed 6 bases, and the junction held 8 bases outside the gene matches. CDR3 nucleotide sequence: TGTGCCAGCAGCTCGGACAGGCTGGGGCATGAAAAACTGTTTTTT. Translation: CASSSDRLGHEKLFF.

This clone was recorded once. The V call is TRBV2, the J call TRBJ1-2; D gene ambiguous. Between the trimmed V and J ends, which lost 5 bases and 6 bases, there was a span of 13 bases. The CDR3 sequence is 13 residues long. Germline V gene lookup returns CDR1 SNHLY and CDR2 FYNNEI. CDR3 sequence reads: CASSLRVVNGYTF. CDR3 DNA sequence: TGTGCCAGCAGTCTCCGGGTGGTGAATGGCTACACCTTC. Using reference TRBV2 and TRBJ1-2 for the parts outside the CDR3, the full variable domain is EPEVTQTPSHQVTQMGQEVILRCVPISNHLYFYWYRQILGQKVEFLVSFYNNEISEKSEIFDDQFSVERPDGSNFTLKIRSTKLEDSAMYFCASSLRVVNGYTFGSGTRLTVV.

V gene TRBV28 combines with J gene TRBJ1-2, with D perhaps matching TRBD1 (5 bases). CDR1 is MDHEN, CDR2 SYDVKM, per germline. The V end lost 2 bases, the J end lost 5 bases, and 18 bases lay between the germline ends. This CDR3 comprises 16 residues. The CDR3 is CASSLSGASALYGYTF. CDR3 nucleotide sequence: TGTGCCAGCAGTTTAAGCGGGGCTTCGGCGTTATATGGCTACACCTTC.